A single T cell receptor (beta chain) is shown here with its context. The antigen remains unidentified. The data were obtained in a study of glioma-infiltrating T cells. Study-level findings and limits: Very few CDR3 sequences were shared between tissue and blood. Tissue-blood divergence was below expectation in non-neoplastic patients, above in gliomas.

TCR alpha and beta CDR3 regions were amplified from RNA using iRepertoire nested multiplex PCR. Via MiXCR, TCRdb re-called the multiplex PCR reads, giving one row per CDR3 protein. In the table there are 150,000 to 200,000 distinct CDR3 sequences, about 40% of which are singletons. CDR3 length: 13 residues. The germline V gene encodes CDR1 MNHEY and CDR2 SMNVEV (reference sequence). Trimming stripped 9 bases from V and 4 bases from J, with 16 bases between. The TCR originated in a human donor with low-grade glioma or glioblastoma, undergoing nonglioma brain surgery, or in good health (not recorded which). This chain connects TRBV27 to TRBJ2-7; D gene uncertain. Sequencing was performed on glioma tissue, nonneoplastic brain tissue, or PBMCs (not recorded which). The CDR3 sequence: CARSVQSSYEQYF. The CDR3 nucleotides are TGTGCCAGAAGTGTACAGTCTTCATACGAGCAGTACTTC.